These T cell receptor beta chains were read from a single sample in a study of T-cell memory formation after mild COVID-19. TCRdb re-derived calls from the 5' RACE reads in MiXCR, one entry per CDR3 protein. This table holds 150,000 to 200,000 distinct CDR3 sequences, about 14% found once. Sequences were obtained from PBMCs or a T cell subset sorted from them (not recorded which). These receptors all come from an adult woman who had mild COVID-19 (a few samples of this study predate the infection). Cell type and time point are not known. Each CDR3 is given with its conserved first and last residue. The D gene is left open where the match is weak. Size tells how often a clone was seen (once, few, many) or the class of an expanded clone, and some rows leave it out.

v_gene	abundance	d_gene	j_gene	CDR3aa	CDR3nt
TRBV24-1	NA	TRBD1	TRBJ2-3	CATRPTGATDTQYF	TGTGCCACCAGACCGACAGGGGCGACAGATACGCAGTATTTT
TRBV11-2	NA	NA	TRBJ2-1	CARSLTRNEQFF	TGTGCCAGAAGCCTTACTAGGAATGAGCAGTTCTTC
TRBV6-2/TRBV6-3	many	NA	TRBJ2-1	CASSYSVGRPNEQFF	TGTGCCAGCAGTTACTCGGTGGGACGGCCCAATGAGCAGTTCTTC
TRBV12-3/TRBV12-4	NA	NA	TRBJ2-4	CASSLVSLAKNIQYF	TGTGCCAGCAGTTTAGTTAGCCTAGCCAAAAACATTCAGTACTTC
TRBV7-6	NA	NA	TRBJ2-1	CASSLVGGMSSYNEQFF	TGTGCCAGCAGCTTGGTGGGGGGTATGAGCTCCTACAATGAGCAGTTCTTC
TRBV5-1	NA	NA	TRBJ2-7	CASSRDGPYEQYF	TGCGCCAGCAGCCGGGACGGCCCCTACGAGCAGTACTTC
TRBV5-5	few	NA	TRBJ2-2	CASSNGQYNTGELFF	TGTGCCAGCAGCAACGGACAGTACAACACCGGGGAGCTGTTTTTT
TRBV20-1	few	NA	TRBJ2-1	CSAAPQGNEQFF	TGCAGTGCTGCCCCCCAGGGGAATGAGCAGTTCTTC
TRBV12-3/TRBV12-4	few	NA	TRBJ2-1	CASIREPYNEQFF	TGTGCCAGCATTCGGGAGCCCTACAATGAGCAGTTCTTC
TRBV30	NA	TRBD1	TRBJ1-2	CASDAGQGAGYTF	TGTGCCTCCGACGCGGGACAGGGGGCTGGCTACACCTTC
TRBV12-3/TRBV12-4	NA	TRBD2	TRBJ2-7	CATSLGKAGVLGEQYF	TGTGCCACCTCCTTAGGGAAAGCGGGAGTGTTAGGCGAGCAGTACTTC
TRBV7-9	NA	NA	TRBJ2-7	CASSLQEYEQYF	TGTGCCAGCAGCTTACAAGAATACGAGCAGTACTTC
TRBV7-9	few	TRBD1	TRBJ2-1	CASSLGRGQQFF	TGTGCCAGCAGCTTAGGCAGGGGGCAGCAGTTCTTC
TRBV12-3/TRBV12-4	few	NA	TRBJ1-2	CASSSPAYGGYTF	TGTGCCAGCAGTTCCCCGGCCTATGGAGGCTACACCTTC
TRBV6-5	few	NA	TRBJ2-3	CASSYSVSTDTQYF	TGTGCCAGCAGTTACTCGGTCAGCACAGATACGCAGTATTTT
TRBV4-2	few	TRBD2	TRBJ2-2	CASSPSQGLGRGNTGELFF	TGTGCCAGCAGCCCCTCCCAGGGACTCGGGAGGGGGAACACCGGGGAGCTGTTTTTT
TRBV7-2	few	TRBD1	TRBJ1-1	CASSFRTGGAEAFF	TGTGCCAGCAGCTTCCGGACAGGGGGCGCTGAAGCTTTCTTT
TRBV6-6	few	TRBD1	TRBJ2-7	CASSYNRGYYEQYF	TGTGCCAGCAGCTATAACAGGGGTTACTACGAGCAGTACTTC
TRBV5-1	NA	TRBD1	TRBJ2-5	CASSLGPDREETQYF	TGCGCCAGCAGCTTGGGGCCGGACAGGGAAGAGACCCAGTACTTC
TRBV12-3/TRBV12-4	few	NA	TRBJ2-7	CASSFGSLSGQSSYEQYF	TGTGCCAGCAGTTTCGGGTCGTTGAGTGGACAGAGCTCCTACGAGCAGTACTTC
TRBV2	NA	NA	TRBJ2-1	CASRNREVVGNEQFF	TGTGCCAGCAGGAACAGGGAGGTGGTGGGCAATGAGCAGTTCTTC
TRBV9	few	NA	TRBJ2-1	CASSALMRLGAYNEQFF	TGTGCCAGCAGCGCCCTTATGAGACTAGGGGCTTACAATGAGCAGTTCTTC
TRBV5-4	few	TRBD1	TRBJ2-1	CASSPRDRGNNEQFF	TGTGCCAGCAGCCCCCGGGACAGGGGTAACAATGAGCAGTTCTTC
TRBV11-2	NA	NA	TRBJ2-3	CASSPWPSTDTQYF	TGTGCCAGCAGCCCCTGGCCTAGCACAGATACGCAGTATTTT
TRBV12-3/TRBV12-4	few	NA	TRBJ1-2	CASSLGGGQRNGYTF	TGTGCCAGCAGTTTGGGCGGGGGGCAGAGGAATGGCTACACCTTC